This T cell receptor beta chain is drawn from a study of early stage breast cancer tumors. Sequenced by immunoSEQ multiplex PCR; TCRdb stores in-frame clones only, minus some. This sample yields tens of thousands of clones, of which roughly four fifths are seen a single time; 1.1% to 1.5% belongs to the top ten. Germline assignment: CDR1 LGHNA and CDR2 YSLEER. With 1 base clipped from V and 1 base from J, the junction kept 2 bases outside the gene matches. This CDR3 spans 15 amino acids. The TCR comes from a person between 50 and 60 years old with breast cancer. The chain has TRBV4-3 and TRBJ2-7; 9 bases are shared with TRBD2. The sequencing sample was made of blood. CDR3 nucleotide sequence: TGCGCCAGCAGCCAAGGCCTAGCGGGGTCCTACGAGCAGTACTTC. Translation: CASSQGLAGSYEQYF.